This T cell receptor (beta chain) is from a study of blood T cell repertoires in COVID-19. Study-level background: T cells, B-cell-depleted T cells, or PBMCs provided the cDNA or gDNA that served as material.

The protocol was immunoSEQ multiplex PCR, while the TCRdb copy is restricted to in-frame clones and leaves out a portion. The sample shows around 470,000 clones, roughly 87% of them seen only once. Participants came from about 24 US areas, aged about 18 to 100 years. Two negative PCRs, clearance, or symptom resolution characterized the recovered Cohort 3 donors. The sample taken for sequencing was PBMCs or T cells enriched from blood (not recorded which). The TCR sequence derives from a man aged 18 to 35 who had recovered from COVID-19.

CDR3 residues: CASSLAGQGVLSTEAFF. The CDR3 coding sequence is TGTGCCAGCAGCTTGGCTGGGCAGGGGGTCTTGAGCACTGAAGCTTTCTTT. J is TRBJ1-1 and V is TRBV5-6, with TRBD1 identical over 7 bases. Germline CDR1 SGHDT, CDR2 YYEEEE. The V and J ends lost 0 bases and 4 bases, in that order; junction bases with no gene match: 12. The CDR3 extends over 17 amino acids.